This entry lists 16 T cell receptor beta chains sequenced from one sample in a study of metastatic and nonmetastatic thyroid tumors. TCRdb re-clonotyped the PCR reads through MiXCR. The table includes some 21,000 clones, over 20% detected once. No treatment of any kind had been given to any patient before thyroid surgery. Sample: blood. The receptors shown here come from a female donor with papillary thyroid cancer or a benign thyroid nodule (not recorded which). Some clones in this sample may be carry-over from other donors' samples.

This clone was seen repeatedly, ten times or more. The chain has TRBV11-2 and TRBJ2-5, with D possibly being TRBD2 (6 bases). V was pared by 5 bases and J by 5 bases, with 15 bases between. This CDR3 has 14 amino acids. Germline V gene sequence: CDR1 SGHAT, CDR2 FQNNGV. The CDR3 loop is CASSPGLRGETQYF. The CDR3 bases are TGTGCCAGCAGCCCGGGGCTACGGGGGGAGACCCAGTACTTC.

This clone was detected ten times or more. This chain connects TRBV5-4 to TRBJ1-2; perhaps TRBD1 as D (5 bases). Germline V gene lookup returns CDR1 SGHNT and CDR2 YYREEE (reference sequence). The CDR3 extends over 14 amino acids. The V gene lost 5 bases and the J gene lost 3 bases, with 14 bases spanning the gap. CDR3 DNA sequence: TGTGCCAGCAGTTCACTCGGGGCGGACTATGGCTACACCTTC. This codes for CASSSLGADYGYTF.

At least ten counts were recorded for this clone. The chain links TRBV4-3 to TRBJ2-7; TRBD2 agrees at 8 bases. The CDR3 spans 14 residues. Germline CDR1 reads LGHNA; CDR2 reads YSLEER. The V segment lost 1 base and the J segment 4 bases; nucleotides outside the gene matches: 3. CDR3 DNA: TGCGCCAGCAGCCAAGTTGGGACTAGTTACGAGCAGTACTTC. Amino acids: CASSQVGTSYEQYF.

This chain uses TRBV6-1 with TRBJ1-4, with D tentatively TRBD1 (6 bases). The CDR3 consists of 15 residues. V lost 7 bases and J lost 8, with 20 bases in between. Germline V lookup: CDR1 MNHNS, CDR2 SASEGT. This CDR3 is CASTPAIQGWEKLFF. For the CDR3, the DNA is TGTGCCAGCACCCCCGCGATTCAGGGGTGGGAAAAACTGTTTTTT.

In the case of this clone: A much larger clonotype is one base distant, so this may be a read error. The rearrangement links TRBV5-6 to TRBJ2-3, with TRBD2 matching 8 bases. This CDR3 comprises 16 residues. The germline CDR1 and CDR2 sequences are SGHDT and YYEEEE. As DNA, the CDR3 is TGTGCCGGCAGCTTGAGGAGACTAGCGTCGGGATATACGCAGTATTTT. Translation: CAGSLRRLASGYTQYF.

This sequence joins TRBV6-1 and TRBJ2-7, with 10 bases fitting TRBD1. The CDR3 runs 15 residues. CDR1 is MNHNS and CDR2 is SASEGT in the germline V gene. The V segment lost 0 bases and the J segment 3 bases; nucleotides outside the gene matches: 2. DNA for the CDR3: TGTGCCAGCAGTGAAGCCGGGACAGGGGTCTACGAGCAGTACTTC. It yields the protein CASSEAGTGVYEQYF.

The sample holds many counts of this clone. This sequence joins TRBV20-1 and TRBJ2-1; 8 bases align to TRBD2. This CDR3 has 14 amino acids. CDR1 and CDR2 (germline): DFQATT, SNEGSKA (reference sequence). J was trimmed by 2 bases and V by 6 bases; bases with no gene match: 6. Written as DNA, the CDR3 is TGCAGTGCCGTTAGCGGGGATACCTACAATGAGCAGTTCTTC. This sequence encodes CSAVSGDTYNEQFF.

This clone was picked up many times. The V gene is TRBV6-1, the J gene TRBJ2-1; 10 nucleotides match TRBD1. After removal of 6 bases from V and 8 bases from J, the junction contained 13 bases not matched to a gene. The CDR3 runs to 16 residues. CDR1 and CDR2 (germline): MNHNS, SASEGT. The CDR3 DNA is TGTGCCAGCAGGGGGACAGGGGATCAATCATACCATGAGCAGTTCTTC. This sequence encodes CASRGTGDQSYHEQFF.

This clone was observed many times. The V gene is TRBV7-9, the J gene TRBJ2-1; 8 bases map to TRBD2. With V trimmed by 5 bases and J by 1 base, 4 bases remained unmatched. Germline-derived CDR1 and CDR2 are SEHNR and FQNEAQ (reference sequence). CDR3 length equals 15 residues. The CDR3, as DNA: TGTGCCAGCAGCGTAAGCGGGAGTTCCTACAATGAGCAGTTCTTC. As protein: CASSVSGSSYNEQFF. The full variable domain, rest sourced from reference TRBV7-9 and TRBJ2-1, is DTGVSQNPRHKITKRGQNVTFRCDPISEHNRLYWYRQTLGQGPEFLTYFQNEAQLEKSRLLSDRFSAERPKGSFSTLEIQRTEQGDSAMYLCASSVSGSSYNEQFFGPGTRLTVL.

This clone was picked up many times. A much larger clone differs from this one at a single base, so this may be a read error. As DNA, the CDR3 is TGTGCCAGCAGTTCACCCCTGGCACCGATCTATGGCTACACCTTC. It is translated as CASSSPLAPIYGYTF. The V call is TRBV28, the J call TRBJ1-2; the D is unclear. V lost 4 bases to trimming and J lost 4 bases, with 16 bases between them. The length of the CDR3 is 15 residues. From germline, CDR1 is MDHEN and CDR2 SYDVKM.

This clone came up many times. The CDR3 spells CSARTNEKLFF. CDR3 bases: TGCAGCGCACGAACTAATGAAAAACTGTTTTTT. The chain combines TRBV29-1 with TRBJ1-4; D uncertain. From germline, CDR1 is SQVTM and CDR2 ANQGSEA. The CDR3 length is 11 residues. Trimming cost V 7 bases and J 1 base, with 4 bases left between them.

CDR3 in amino acids: CAWSVVSNTGELFF. The CDR3 DNA reads as TGTGCCTGGAGTGTAGTGTCTAACACCGGGGAGCTGTTTTTT. This chain connects TRBV30 to TRBJ2-2; D unresolved. The CDR3 runs 14 residues. V dropped 0 bases and J dropped 2 bases, with 7 bases sitting between them. In germline, CDR1 is GTSNPN, CDR2 SVGIG (reference sequence).

This clone was detected many times. CDR3 sequence (DNA): TGCAGTGCCAGTAGCGGGATAGCCACAGATACGCAGTATTTT. This codes for CSASSGIATDTQYF. The V gene is TRBV20-1, the J gene TRBJ2-3; TRBD2 matches at 8 bases. Trimming took 6 bases from V and 2 from J; bases not matched to a gene: 7. This CDR3 has 14 amino acids. Germline V gene data show CDR1 as DFQATT and CDR2 as SNEGSKA (reference sequence).

This clone was recorded many times. V is TRBV7-9 and J is TRBJ2-5; the D gene is possibly TRBD1 (5 bases). There are 14 residues in the CDR3. Germline lookup yields CDR1 SEHNR and CDR2 FQNEAQ (reference sequence). V was pared by 3 bases and J by 3 bases, with 11 bases between. CDR3 in DNA: TGTGCCAGCAGCTTGGTCGTAGGGGAAGAGACCCAGTACTTC. Its translation is CASSLVVGEETQYF.

This clone was observed a handful of times. The chain recombines TRBV6-1 with TRBJ2-7; D may correspond to TRBD1 or TRBD2 (6 bases each). This CDR3 spans 14 amino acids. Germline V gives CDR1 MNHNS, CDR2 SASEGT. Trimming left V 4 bases short and J 4 bases short, with 14 bases between. In DNA form, the CDR3 reads TGTGCCAGCAGTGTTACAGAGGGGGGTTACGAGCAGTACTTC. It yields the protein CASSVTEGGYEQYF.

This clone has a count of ten or more. This chain links TRBV6-2 or TRBV6-3 with TRBJ2-5, with D possibly TRBD2 on 5 matching bases. V was trimmed by 1 base and J by 5 bases, leaving 8 bases between them. Germline CDR1 MNHEY, CDR2 SVGEGT. The CDR3 consists of 13 residues. The CDR3 DNA reads as TGTGCCAGCAGTTACTGGGGAGAGGAGACCCAGTACTTC. It encodes CASSYWGEETQYF.